A single sample gave rise to the 16 T cell receptor beta chains below, sequenced in a study of T cells in Graves' hyperthyroidism and ophthalmopathy. What was amplified from RNA transcripts were TCR beta CDR3 regions. The study used the HTBI primer set for a first-round RT-PCR of the TCR CDR3. TCRdb independently ran MiXCR on the multiplex PCR reads; one entry per CDR3 protein. Among hundreds of thousands of distinct CDR3 sequences listed, 15% to 20% were seen once. The sample taken for sequencing was blood. All receptors derive from an older woman with Graves' ophthalmopathy.

The chain employs TRBV7-9 and TRBJ1-1, with 12 nucleotides matching TRBD1. Germline trimming cut 5 bases from V and 0 bases from J; bases unmatched to any gene: 7. CDR1 and CDR2 (germline): SEHNR, FQNEAQ (reference sequence). The CDR3 extends over 17 amino acids. The CDR3 bases are TGTGCCAGCAGCGCCATGGGGACAGGGGGCCTGAACACTGAAGCTTTCTTT. It encodes CASSAMGTGGLNTEAFF.

Details on this clonotype: A read error is possible here, since a much larger clone lies one base away. The gene calls are TRBV5-1 and TRBJ2-7; D perhaps matches TRBD1 (6 bases). The germline gives CDR1 SGHRS, CDR2 YFSETQ. There are 16 residues in the CDR3. CDR3 nucleotides: TGTGCCAGCAGCTTAAAGGGAACAGGGAGCTCCTACGTGCAGTACTTC. It specifies CASSLKGTGSSYVQYF.

This clonotype has ten or more counts. The CDR3 DNA sequence: TGTGCCAGCAGTGAATCGACAGGGGGGAATTCACCCCTCCACTTT. This sequence encodes CASSESTGGNSPLHF. The V gene is TRBV25-1, the J gene TRBJ1-6, with 9 bases aligning to TRBD1. J gave up 7 bases and V 1 base, and 2 bases lay outside the gene matches. This CDR3 region has 15 residues. Germline CDR1 is MGHDK and CDR2 is SYGVNS.

This clonotype was counted at least ten times. CDR3 sequence: CASSPAGGGAYYEQYF. The CDR3 DNA is TGTGCCAGCAGTCCCGCTGGGGGGGGGGCCTACTACGAGCAGTACTTC. This rearrangement joins TRBV27 to TRBJ2-7; maybe TRBD2 (7 bases). The CDR3 has 16 residues. V was pared by 5 bases and J by 3 bases, with 20 bases between. CDR1 MNHEY and CDR2 SMNVEV come from the germline V gene (reference sequence).

This clonotype has more than one count but fewer than ten. The J gene is TRBJ1-1, the V gene TRBV19, with a tentative D call TRBD1 (6 bases). The V end was cut by 9 bases, the J end by 3 bases, with 14 bases between. The CDR3 contains 13 residues. The V gene's germline CDR1 is LNHDA and CDR2 SQIVND (reference sequence). The CDR3 region is CASRQGYDTEAFF. Written as DNA, the CDR3 is TGTGCCAGCCGGCAGGGGTACGACACTGAAGCTTTCTTT.

V is TRBV5-1 and J is TRBJ1-5; no clear D. The V end lost 7 bases, the J end lost 4 bases, and 9 bases lay between the germline ends. In germline, CDR1 is SGHRS, CDR2 YFSETQ. CDR3 length equals 12 residues. Here the CDR3 reads CASCTWNQPQHF. In DNA, the CDR3 is TGCGCCAGCTGCACCTGGAATCAGCCCCAGCATTTT.

A few counts support this clonotype. A much larger clone is a single base away; this may be a read error. The conserved closing phenylalanine or tryptophan is absent in this CDR3, likely reflecting a read error. The rearrangement uses TRBV7-2 and TRBJ1-2, with D perhaps matching TRBD1 (5 bases). The CDR3 loop spans 15 amino acids. The germline V gene encodes CDR1 SGHTA and CDR2 FQGNSA. V was cut by 0 bases and J by 4 bases, with 12 bases left in between. The CDR3 loop reads CASSLAFQGVYGYTL. CDR3 nucleotides: TGTGCCAGCAGCTTAGCTTTCCAGGGAGTCTATGGCTACACCCTC.

The V and J genes are TRBV7-2 and TRBJ2-7; D ambiguous. Germline lookup yields CDR1 SGHTA and CDR2 FQGNSA. The ends were cut back, 11 bases at V and 2 bases at J, with 13 bases in the middle. The CDR3 totals 12 residues. The CDR3 DNA reads as TGTGCCTGGAGTGAAACAGCCTACGAGCAGTACTTC. It yields the protein CAWSETAYEQYF.

This clonotype was counted many times. The chain recombines TRBV6-2 or TRBV6-3 with TRBJ1-1; no definite D call. The CDR3 covers 13 residues. V was trimmed by 2 bases and J by 3 bases, leaving 7 bases between them. CDR1 is MNHEY, CDR2 SVGEGT, per germline. CDR3 DNA: TGTGCCAGCAGTTACGCGAAGTACACTGAAGCTTTCTTT. This sequence encodes CASSYAKYTEAFF.

This chain links TRBV5-1 with TRBJ2-1, with 7 bases matching TRBD2. This CDR3 is built from 15 residues. Losses at the gene ends were 5 bases for V and 5 bases for J; bases not matched to a gene: 10. The germline V gene encodes CDR1 SGHRS and CDR2 YFSETQ. CDR3 nucleotides: TGCGCCAGCAGTTACACCGGGACTACGGACAATGAGCAGTTCTTC. Translating gives CASSYTGTTDNEQFF. Full variable domain (outside the CDR3, taken from reference TRBV5-1 and TRBJ2-1): KAGVTQTPRYLIKTRGQQVTLSCSPISGHRSVSWYQQTPGQGLQFLFEYFSETQRNKGNFPGRFSGRQFSNSRSEMNVSTLELGDSALYLCASSYTGTTDNEQFFGPGTRLTVL.

This clonotype was counted ten times or more. This sequence joins TRBV7-8 and TRBJ2-3; D not certain. The CDR3 spans 13 residues. V was pared by 2 bases and J by 6 bases, with 9 bases between. Germline V gene data show CDR1 as SGHVS and CDR2 as FQNEAQ. The chain's CDR3 is CASSLTQMDTQYF. CDR3 nucleotides: TGTGCCAGCAGCTTAACCCAAATGGATACGCAGTATTTT.

The table lists this clonotype with many counts. The rearrangement uses TRBV6-1 and TRBJ2-1, with a weak D call TRBD2 (5 bases). Germline CDR1 MNHNS, CDR2 SASEGT. Trimming cost V 10 bases and J 1 base, with 14 bases left between them. The CDR3 has 14 amino acids. The chain's CDR3 is CAISGEGSYNEQFF. Written as DNA, the CDR3 is TGTGCCATCTCCGGAGAGGGTTCCTACAATGAGCAGTTCTTC.

This clonotype was detected a few times. The chain employs TRBV11-3 and TRBJ2-2; D possibly corresponds to TRBD1 (6 bases). This CDR3 contains 17 residues. The V gene lost 3 bases and the J gene lost 2 bases, with 16 bases spanning the gap. Germline CDR1 is SGHNT and CDR2 is YENEEA. The CDR3 nucleotides read TGTGCCAGCAGCTTCGCCTGGGGGCAGGGAAACACCGGGGAGCTGTTTTTT. This gives the protein CASSFAWGQGNTGELFF.

This clonotype turned up a few times. The chain links TRBV2 to TRBJ1-6; 8 nucleotides line up with TRBD1. The CDR3 is made up of 17 amino acids. Germline CDR1 reads SNHLY; CDR2 reads FYNNEI. The trim removed 3 bases at V and 9 bases at J, leaving 13 bases unmatched. CDR3 in amino acids: CASSERRQGAGGSPLHF. Here the CDR3 DNA reads TGTGCCAGCAGTGAGAGGCGGCAGGGGGCCGGTGGTTCACCCCTCCACTTT.

This clonotype was recorded at least ten times. This sequence joins TRBV2 and TRBJ2-7; tentatively, D is TRBD1 (6 bases). Between the trimmed V and J ends, which lost 3 bases and 6 bases, there was a span of 15 bases. CDR3 length: 14 amino acids. Germline-derived CDR1 and CDR2 are SNHLY and FYNNEI. CDR3 sequence (DNA): TGTGCCAGCAGTGAGGAGAAGGGGGTCCGCGAGCAGTACTTC. Residues: CASSEEKGVREQYF.

The chain is built from TRBV3-1 and TRBJ2-2; no clear D. CDR3 length: 18 amino acids. Deletions cut 0 bases from V and 2 bases from J, with 16 bases between. The V gene's germline CDR1 is LGHDT and CDR2 YNNKEL (reference sequence). The CDR3 spells CASSQEILLRSNTGELFF. In DNA, the CDR3 is TGTGCCAGCAGCCAAGAAATATTATTGCGATCTAACACCGGGGAGCTGTTTTTT. Full variable domain (rest looked up from reference TRBV3-1 and TRBJ2-2): DTAVSQTPKYLVTQMGNDKSIKCEQNLGHDTMYWYKQDSKKFLKIMFSYNNKELIINETVPNRFSPKSPDKAHLNLHINSLELGDSAVYFCASSQEILLRSNTGELFFGEGSRLTVL.